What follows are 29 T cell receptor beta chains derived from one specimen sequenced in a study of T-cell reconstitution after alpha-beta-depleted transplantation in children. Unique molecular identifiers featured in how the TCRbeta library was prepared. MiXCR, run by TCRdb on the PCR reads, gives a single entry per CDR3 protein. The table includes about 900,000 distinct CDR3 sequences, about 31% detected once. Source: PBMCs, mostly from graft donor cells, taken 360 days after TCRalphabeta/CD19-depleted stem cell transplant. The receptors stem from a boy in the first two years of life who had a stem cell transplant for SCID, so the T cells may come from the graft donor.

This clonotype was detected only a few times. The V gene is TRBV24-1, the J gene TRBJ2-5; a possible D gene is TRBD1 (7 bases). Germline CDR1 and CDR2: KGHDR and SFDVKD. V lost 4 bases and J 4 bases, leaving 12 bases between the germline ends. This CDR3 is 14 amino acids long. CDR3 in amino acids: CATSERRDRETQYF. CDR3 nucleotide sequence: TGTGCCACCAGTGAACGGCGGGACAGAGAGACCCAGTACTTC.

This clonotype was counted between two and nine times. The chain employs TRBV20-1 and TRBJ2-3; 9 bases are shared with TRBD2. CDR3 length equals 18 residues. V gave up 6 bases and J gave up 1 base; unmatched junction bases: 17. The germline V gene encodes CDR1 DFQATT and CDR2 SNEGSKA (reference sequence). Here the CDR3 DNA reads TGCAGTGCCCCGGCATGGCTAGCGGGATCCCCAGGCACAGATACGCAGTATTTT. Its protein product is CSAPAWLAGSPGTDTQYF.

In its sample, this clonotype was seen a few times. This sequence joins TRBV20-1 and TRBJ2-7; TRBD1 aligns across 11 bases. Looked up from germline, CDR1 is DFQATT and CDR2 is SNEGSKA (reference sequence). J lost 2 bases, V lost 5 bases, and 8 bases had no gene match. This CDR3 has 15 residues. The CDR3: CSAQGRTGGPYEQYF. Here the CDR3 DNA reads TGCAGTGCTCAAGGCAGGACAGGGGGCCCCTACGAGCAGTACTTC.

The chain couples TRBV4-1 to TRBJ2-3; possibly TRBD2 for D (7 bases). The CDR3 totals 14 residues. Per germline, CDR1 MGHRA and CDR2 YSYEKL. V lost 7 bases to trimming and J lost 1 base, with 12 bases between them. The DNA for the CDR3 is TGCGCCAGCAATCAAGGGGGGGGCACAGATACGCAGTATTTT. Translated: CASNQGGGTDTQYF.

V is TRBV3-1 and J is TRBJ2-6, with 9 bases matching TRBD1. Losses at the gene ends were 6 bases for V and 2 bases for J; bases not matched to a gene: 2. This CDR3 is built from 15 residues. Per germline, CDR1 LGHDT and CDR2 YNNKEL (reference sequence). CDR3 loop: CASSYRGPGANVLTF. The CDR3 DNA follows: TGTGCCAGCAGTTACAGGGGGCCTGGGGCCAACGTCCTGACTTTC.

The CDR3 bases are TGCAGCGTTGAAGATCATGGCTACACCTTC. Amino acid sequence: CSVEDHGYTF. The chain uses TRBV29-1 and TRBJ1-2; the D is unclear. The CDR3 has 10 residues. Germline CDR1 SQVTM, CDR2 ANQGSEA. V was clipped by 0 bases and J by 6 bases, with 2 bases between them.

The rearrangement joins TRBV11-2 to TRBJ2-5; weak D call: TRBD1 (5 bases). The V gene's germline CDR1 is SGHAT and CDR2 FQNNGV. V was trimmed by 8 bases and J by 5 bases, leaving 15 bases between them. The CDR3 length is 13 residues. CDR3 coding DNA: TGTGCCAGCTCTAAGGGGCGTGGGGAGACCCAGTACTTC. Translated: CASSKGRGETQYF.

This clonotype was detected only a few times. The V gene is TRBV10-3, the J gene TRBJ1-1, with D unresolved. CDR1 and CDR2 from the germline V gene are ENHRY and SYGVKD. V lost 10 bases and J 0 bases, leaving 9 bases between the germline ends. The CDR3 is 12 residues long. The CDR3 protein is CATRSMNTEAFF. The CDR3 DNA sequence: TGTGCCACACGATCGATGAACACTGAAGCTTTCTTT.

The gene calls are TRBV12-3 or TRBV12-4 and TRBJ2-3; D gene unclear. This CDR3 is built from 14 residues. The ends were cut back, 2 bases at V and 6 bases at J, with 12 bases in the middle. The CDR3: CASSLNSPSDTQYF. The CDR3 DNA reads TGTGCCAGCAGTTTAAATTCCCCATCGGATACGCAGTATTTT.

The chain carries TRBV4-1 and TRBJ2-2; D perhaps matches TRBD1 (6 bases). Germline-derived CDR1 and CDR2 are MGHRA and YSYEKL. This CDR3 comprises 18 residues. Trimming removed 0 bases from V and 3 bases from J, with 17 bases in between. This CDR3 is CASSQDVVQGGDTGELFF. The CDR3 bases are TGCGCCAGCAGCCAAGACGTGGTACAGGGCGGCGACACCGGGGAGCTGTTTTTT.

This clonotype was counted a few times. CDR3 in amino acids: CASELGAGNQPQHF. In DNA, the CDR3 is TGTGCTAGTGAATTGGGGGCAGGTAATCAGCCCCAGCATTTT. The chain uses TRBV12-5 and TRBJ1-5; a weak D match, TRBD1 (6 bases). V lost 7 bases and J 4 bases, leaving 14 bases between the germline ends. CDR1 and CDR2 (germline): LGHNT, FRNRAP. The CDR3 spans 14 residues.

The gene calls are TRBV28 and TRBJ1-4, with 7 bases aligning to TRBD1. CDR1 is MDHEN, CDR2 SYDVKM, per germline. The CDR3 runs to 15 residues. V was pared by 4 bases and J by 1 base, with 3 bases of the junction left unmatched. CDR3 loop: CASSSRQGTNEKLFF. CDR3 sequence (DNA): TGTGCCAGCAGTTCGCGACAGGGAACTAATGAAAAACTGTTTTTT.

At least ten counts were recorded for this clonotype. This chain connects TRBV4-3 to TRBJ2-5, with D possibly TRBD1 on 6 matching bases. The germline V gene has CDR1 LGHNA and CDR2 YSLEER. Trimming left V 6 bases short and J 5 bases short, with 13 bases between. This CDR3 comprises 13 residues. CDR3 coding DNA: TGCGCCAGCAGTCCGGACAGAGACGAGACCCAGTACTTC. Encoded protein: CASSPDRDETQYF.

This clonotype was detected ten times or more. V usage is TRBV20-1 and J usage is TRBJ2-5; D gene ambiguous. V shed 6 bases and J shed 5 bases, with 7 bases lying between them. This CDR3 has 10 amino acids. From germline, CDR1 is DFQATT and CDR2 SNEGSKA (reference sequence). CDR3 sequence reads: CSASLETQYF. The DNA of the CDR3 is TGCAGTGCGTCGTTGGAGACCCAGTACTTC.

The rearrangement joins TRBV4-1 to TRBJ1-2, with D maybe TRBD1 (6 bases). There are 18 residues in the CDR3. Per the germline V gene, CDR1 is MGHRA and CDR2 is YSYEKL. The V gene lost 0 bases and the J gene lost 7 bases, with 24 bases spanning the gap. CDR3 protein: CASSQEPLKGRGRAGYTF. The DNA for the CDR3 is TGCGCCAGCAGCCAAGAACCTCTTAAGGGCCGGGGGCGGGCTGGCTACACCTTC.

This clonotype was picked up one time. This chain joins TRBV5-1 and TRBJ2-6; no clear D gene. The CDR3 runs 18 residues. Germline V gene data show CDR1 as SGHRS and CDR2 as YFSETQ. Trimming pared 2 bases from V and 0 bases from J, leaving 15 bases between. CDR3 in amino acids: CASSLVQPEVSGANVLTF. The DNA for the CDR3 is TGCGCCAGCAGCTTAGTTCAACCAGAGGTCTCTGGGGCCAACGTCCTGACTTTC.

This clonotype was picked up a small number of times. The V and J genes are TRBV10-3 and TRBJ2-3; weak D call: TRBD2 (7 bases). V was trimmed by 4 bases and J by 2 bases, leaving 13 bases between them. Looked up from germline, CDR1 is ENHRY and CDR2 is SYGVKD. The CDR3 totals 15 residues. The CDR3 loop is CAISAGGRPTDTQYF. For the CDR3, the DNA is TGTGCCATCAGTGCCGGGGGGCGGCCCACAGATACGCAGTATTTT.

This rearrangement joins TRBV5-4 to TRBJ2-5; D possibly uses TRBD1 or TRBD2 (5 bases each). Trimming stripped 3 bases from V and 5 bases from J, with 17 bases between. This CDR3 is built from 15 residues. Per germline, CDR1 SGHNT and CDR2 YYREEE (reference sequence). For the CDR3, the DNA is TGTGCCAGCAGCTGGGGGTTGGGTAGCAGGGAGACCCAGTACTTC. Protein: CASSWGLGSRETQYF.

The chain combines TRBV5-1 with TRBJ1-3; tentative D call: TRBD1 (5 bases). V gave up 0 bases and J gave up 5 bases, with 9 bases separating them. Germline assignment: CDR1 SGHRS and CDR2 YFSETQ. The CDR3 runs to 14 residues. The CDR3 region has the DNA TGCGCCAGCAGCTTGGAGGGGCAGAGAAACACCATATATTTT. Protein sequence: CASSLEGQRNTIYF.

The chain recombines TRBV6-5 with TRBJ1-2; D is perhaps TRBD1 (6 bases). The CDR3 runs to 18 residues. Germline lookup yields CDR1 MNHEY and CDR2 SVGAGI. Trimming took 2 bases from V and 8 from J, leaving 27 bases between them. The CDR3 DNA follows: TGTGCCAGCAGTTACCGGAGTAACAGGGTGGTTCTATTTAGCGGCTACACCTTC. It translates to CASSYRSNRVVLFSGYTF.

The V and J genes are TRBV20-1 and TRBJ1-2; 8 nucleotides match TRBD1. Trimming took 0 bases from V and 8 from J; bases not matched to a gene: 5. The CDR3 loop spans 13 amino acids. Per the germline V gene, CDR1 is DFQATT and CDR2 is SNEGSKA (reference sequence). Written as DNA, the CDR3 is TGCAGTGCTAGAGATAACAGGGGGGAAGGCTACACCTTC. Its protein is CSARDNRGEGYTF.

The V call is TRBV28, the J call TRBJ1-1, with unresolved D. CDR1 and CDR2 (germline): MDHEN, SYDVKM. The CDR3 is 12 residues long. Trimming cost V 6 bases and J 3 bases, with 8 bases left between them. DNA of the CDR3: TGTGCCAGCAGGCGGAAGGACACTGAAGCTTTCTTT. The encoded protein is CASRRKDTEAFF.

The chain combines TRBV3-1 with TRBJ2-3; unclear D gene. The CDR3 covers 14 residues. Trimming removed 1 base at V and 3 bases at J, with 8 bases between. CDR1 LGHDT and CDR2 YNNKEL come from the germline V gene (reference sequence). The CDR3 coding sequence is TGTGCCAGCAGCCAAGTTGATAGGACAGATACGCAGTATTTT. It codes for CASSQVDRTDTQYF.

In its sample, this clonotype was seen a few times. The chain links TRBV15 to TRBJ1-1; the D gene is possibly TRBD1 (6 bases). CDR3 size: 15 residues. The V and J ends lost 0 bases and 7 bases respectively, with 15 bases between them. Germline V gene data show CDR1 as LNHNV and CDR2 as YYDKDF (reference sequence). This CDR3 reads CATSRDRGARSEAFF. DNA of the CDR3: TGTGCCACCAGCAGAGATCGGGGGGCGCGTAGTGAAGCTTTCTTT. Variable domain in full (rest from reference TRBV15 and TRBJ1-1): DAMVIQNPRYQVTQFGKPVTLSCSQTLNHNVMYWYQQKSSQAPKLLFHYYDKDFNNEADTPDNFQSRRPNTSFCFLDIRSPGLGDTAMYLCATSRDRGARSEAFFGQGTRLTVV.

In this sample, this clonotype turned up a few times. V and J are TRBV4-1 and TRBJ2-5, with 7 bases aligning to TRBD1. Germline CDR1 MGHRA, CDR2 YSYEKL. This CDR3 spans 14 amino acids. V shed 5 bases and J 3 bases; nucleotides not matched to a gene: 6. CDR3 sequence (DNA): TGCGCCAGCAGCAAGGGGGCACCGAAAGAGACCCAGTACTTC. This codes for CASSKGAPKETQYF.

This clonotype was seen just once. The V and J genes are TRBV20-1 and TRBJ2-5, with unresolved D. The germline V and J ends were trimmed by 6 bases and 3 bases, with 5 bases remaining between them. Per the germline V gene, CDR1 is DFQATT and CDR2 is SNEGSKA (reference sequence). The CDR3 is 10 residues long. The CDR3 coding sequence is TGCAGTGCGGCCAAAGAGACCCAGTACTTC. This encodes CSAAKETQYF.

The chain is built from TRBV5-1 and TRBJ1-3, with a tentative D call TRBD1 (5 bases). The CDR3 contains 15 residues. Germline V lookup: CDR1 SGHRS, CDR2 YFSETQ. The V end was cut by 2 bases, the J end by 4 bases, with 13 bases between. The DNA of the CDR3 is TGCGCCAGCAGCTTCGAAGGGGCGCGGGGAAACACCATATATTTT. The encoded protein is CASSFEGARGNTIYF.

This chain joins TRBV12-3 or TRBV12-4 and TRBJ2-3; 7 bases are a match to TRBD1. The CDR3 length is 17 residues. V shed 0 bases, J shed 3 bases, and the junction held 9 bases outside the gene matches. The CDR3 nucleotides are TGTGCCAGCAGTTTAGCGAAGGGGGCCTTGGTGACAGATACGCAGTATTTT. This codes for CASSLAKGALVTDTQYF.

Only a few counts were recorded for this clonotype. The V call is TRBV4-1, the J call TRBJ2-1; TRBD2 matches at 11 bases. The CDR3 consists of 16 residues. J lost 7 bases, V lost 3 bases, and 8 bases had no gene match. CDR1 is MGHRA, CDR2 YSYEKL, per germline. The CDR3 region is CASSHPTSGGGNEQFF. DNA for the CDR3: TGCGCCAGCAGCCACCCTACTAGCGGGGGTGGGAATGAGCAGTTCTTC.